The 18 T cell receptor beta chains below come from one sample, sequenced in a study of beta chain features in type 1 diabetes. Study-wide results and caveats: For Type 1 diabetes patients, all four CD4+ subsets carried TCRB CDR3s that were moderately but significantly shorter.

The isolated RNA, all of it, was reverse transcribed, so expressed TCRB transcripts were what got sequenced. Assay: immunoSEQ multiplex PCR; the TCRdb copy retains only in-frame clones and omits some. The sample comprises hundreds of thousands of clones, about 14% of which are singletons, and nearly 0.04% rests with the top ten. Their antigens are not known. The source material was naive CD4+ T cells from blood. Receptors were obtained from a man between 18 and 29 years old with type 1 diabetes.

This clone was observed a few times. This chain links TRBV2 with TRBJ2-6; D unclear. The CDR3 loop spans 16 amino acids. Trimming left V 4 bases short and J 0 bases short, with 10 bases between. Germline CDR1 reads SNHLY; CDR2 reads FYNNEI. The DNA of the CDR3 is TGTGCCAGCAGTGTTGGCAGGAACTCTGGGGCCAACGTCCTGACTTTC. It codes for CASSVGRNSGANVLTF.

This clone was counted a few times. This chain connects TRBV9 to TRBJ2-6, with a possible D match to TRBD1 (6 bases). The CDR3 runs to 15 residues. From germline, CDR1 is SGDLS and CDR2 YYNGEE. The V and J ends lost 4 bases and 4 bases respectively, with 12 bases between them. The CDR3 DNA reads as TGTGCCAGCAGCTCCACCGGGACAGGGGCCAACGTCCTGACTTTC. Its protein product is CASSSTGTGANVLTF.

This clone has just a few counts. V usage is TRBV7-2 and J usage is TRBJ2-1; D is ambiguous. Germline lookup yields CDR1 SGHTA and CDR2 FQGNSA. CDR3 length: 14 residues. V lost 5 bases to trimming and J lost 5 bases, with 13 bases between them. In DNA, the CDR3 is TGTGCCAGCAGCCTAAGGCCTGGAGACAATGAGCAGTTCTTC. This encodes CASSLRPGDNEQFF.

The rearrangement uses TRBV30 and TRBJ2-2, with unresolved D. The CDR3 loop spans 12 amino acids. Germline loops: CDR1 GTSNPN, CDR2 SVGIG (reference sequence). V lost 1 base, J lost 4 bases, and 4 bases lay in between. The CDR3 region has the DNA TGTGCCTGGAGTGCTCGCACCGGGGAGCTGTTTTTT. Translating it yields CAWSARTGELFF.

J is TRBJ1-6 and V is TRBV27; D gene unclear. Germline V gene sequence: CDR1 MNHEY, CDR2 SMNVEV (reference sequence). The V end lost 4 bases, the J end lost 7 bases, and 20 bases lay between the germline ends. The CDR3 has 17 amino acids. CDR3 amino acids: CASSSFDAGSLNSPLHF. The DNA for the CDR3 is TGTGCCAGCAGTTCCTTTGATGCGGGGTCTTTGAATTCACCCCTCCACTTT.

This clone was seen only a few times. V usage is TRBV5-4 and J usage is TRBJ2-5; D unresolved. The V end lost 0 bases, the J end lost 0 bases, and 6 bases lay between the germline ends. In germline, CDR1 is SGHNT, CDR2 YYREEE (reference sequence). The CDR3 is 14 residues long. The CDR3 is CASSLVGDQETQYF. The CDR3 nucleotides read TGTGCCAGCAGCTTGGTGGGCGACCAAGAGACCCAGTACTTC.

V gene TRBV10-3 combines with J gene TRBJ2-2, with TRBD2 matching 12 bases. Trimming at V came to 6 bases and at J to 0 bases, leaving 5 bases not matched to a gene. Per the germline V gene, CDR1 is ENHRY and CDR2 is SYGVKD. This CDR3 contains 17 residues. CDR3 DNA sequence: TGTGCCATCAGGAAGGGACTAGCGGGTCCGAACACCGGGGAGCTGTTTTTT. Translated: CAIRKGLAGPNTGELFF.

This clone was recorded a few times. This sequence joins TRBV7-8 and TRBJ2-5; no firm D call. Trimming took 8 bases from V and 5 from J, leaving 9 bases between them. CDR1 and CDR2 from the germline V gene are SGHVS and FQNEAQ. This CDR3 has 11 residues. The CDR3 spells CASGPRETQYF. CDR3 coding DNA: TGTGCCAGCGGACCGAGGGAGACCCAGTACTTC. Filled out from reference TRBV7-8 and TRBJ2-5, the complete variable domain reads GAGVSQSPRYKVAKRGQDVALRCDPISGHVSLFWYQQALGQGPEFLTYFQNEAQLDKSGLPSDRFFAERPEGSVSTLKIQRTQQEDSAVYLCASGPRETQYFGPGTRLLVL.

This clone was seen a handful of times. The CDR3 DNA reads as TGTGCCAGCAGCCTGACGACTAGCGCGTACCAAGAGACCCAGTACTTC. It specifies CASSLTTSAYQETQYF. The chain combines TRBV9 with TRBJ2-5, with 8 bases lining up with TRBD2. After removal of 4 bases from V and 0 bases from J, the junction contained 8 bases not matched to a gene. This CDR3 is 16 amino acids long. Germline CDR1 and CDR2: SGDLS and YYNGEE.

This clone was counted between two and nine times. The chain joins TRBV5-4 to TRBJ1-6, with D unresolved. The CDR3 is 14 residues long. Germline CDR1 SGHNT, CDR2 YYREEE (reference sequence). Trimming removed 0 bases at V and 7 bases at J, with 8 bases between. The CDR3 DNA is TGTGCCAGCAGCTTGGCACAGCTCAATTCACCCCTCCACTTT. It translates to CASSLAQLNSPLHF.

The genes are TRBV7-8 and TRBJ2-7; 11 bases agree with TRBD1. CDR3 length equals 16 residues. The germline V gene has CDR1 SGHVS and CDR2 FQNEAQ. V shed 5 bases, J shed 0 bases, and the junction held 6 bases outside the gene matches. CDR3 DNA: TGTGCCAGCAGCCCAGGGGGACAGGGGGGCTCCTACGAGCAGTACTTC. It specifies CASSPGGQGGSYEQYF.

The chain couples TRBV25-1 to TRBJ1-3, with D uncertain. CDR3 length: 14 amino acids. From germline, CDR1 is MGHDK and CDR2 SYGVNS. V dropped 5 bases and J dropped 0 bases, with 8 bases sitting between them. The CDR3 DNA is TGTGCCAGCAGTACAACCTCCTCTGGAAACACCATATATTTT. It yields the protein CASSTTSSGNTIYF.

The chain joins TRBV4-2 to TRBJ1-6; no clear D gene. This CDR3 is built from 15 residues. The V and J ends lost 0 bases and 6 bases respectively, with 9 bases between them. Germline V gene data show CDR1 as LGHNA and CDR2 as YNFKEQ. DNA for the CDR3: TGTGCCAGCAGCCAAGAGAGGGCGGGTAATTCACCCCTCCACTTT. Translation: CASSQERAGNSPLHF.

The table lists this clone with a few counts. At one end, the junction sequence differs from germline, possibly due to a read error. This chain joins TRBV20-1 and TRBJ2-4; a possible D gene is TRBD1 (8 bases). CDR1 and CDR2 from the germline V gene are DFQATT and SNEGSKA (reference sequence). The CDR3 consists of 11 residues. CDR3 protein: CSARSRTGRDF. The CDR3 coding sequence is TGCAGTGCTAGATCCCGGACAGGGAGGGACTTC.

This clone was seen more than once but under ten times. V is TRBV18 and J is TRBJ1-2; D ambiguous. V lost 4 bases to trimming and J lost 8 bases, with 11 bases between them. Germline lookup yields CDR1 KGHSH and CDR2 LQKENI. The CDR3 is 12 amino acids. The CDR3 DNA reads as TGTGCCAGCTCACGTAAGGACGGCGGCTACACCTTC. This codes for CASSRKDGGYTF.

There are a few counts of this clone. This rearrangement joins TRBV5-1 to TRBJ2-3; TRBD2 might be the D (6 bases). Germline V CDR1 and CDR2: SGHRS, YFSETQ. The CDR3 has 16 amino acids. Deletions cut 4 bases from V and 1 base from J, with 16 bases between. CDR3 sequence: CASSPIPTGGTDTQYF. Written as DNA, the CDR3 is TGCGCCAGCAGCCCGATACCTACGGGAGGCACAGATACGCAGTATTTT.

In its sample, this clone was seen a few times. The chain carries TRBV25-1 and TRBJ2-2; TRBD2 aligns across 7 bases. The CDR3 is made up of 15 amino acids. The germline gives CDR1 MGHDK, CDR2 SYGVNS. Trimming at V came to 8 bases and at J to 0 bases, leaving 6 bases not matched to a gene. The CDR3 region has the DNA TGTGCCAGCCACCCGGGGGGTCCGAACACCGGGGAGCTGTTTTTT. This gives the protein CASHPGGPNTGELFF.

This rearrangement joins TRBV19 to TRBJ2-5; D remains unclear. Germline CDR1 LNHDA, CDR2 SQIVND (reference sequence). This CDR3 contains 16 residues. V lost 4 bases to trimming and J lost 2 bases, with 17 bases between them. CDR3 protein: CASSTQHLGRQETQYF. CDR3 bases: TGTGCCAGTAGTACTCAGCACTTAGGCCGTCAAGAGACCCAGTACTTC.